The present T cell receptor (beta chain) was sequenced within a study of vaccination effects on CD4 cells after COVID-19. With respect to this clone: Its antigen is still unknown.

Within the ViraFEST assay, antigen-specific CD4+ T cells underwent expansion with viral peptide pools prior to sequencing. Isolating CD4+ T cells followed ten to eleven days of culture. No vaccinee had earlier SARS-CoV-2 infection, and nucleocapsid antibodies were negative. A density of about 1.8 million PBMC per well was used; these cells were cultured with 10 IU/ml IL-2 and about 9.4 ug/ml peptides. Study-wide points: Clones from infection and from vaccination both contracted markedly late after vaccination. Few convalescent patients and no early post-infection timepoints were included in the study.

From germline, CDR1 is KGHDR and CDR2 SFDVKD. V lost 8 bases to trimming and J lost 4 bases; unmatched junction nucleotides: 4. CDR3 length equals 14 residues. Sequencing used immunoSEQ multiplex PCR; TCRdb keeps in-frame clones, though not all of them. The sample has approximately 74,000 clones; 65% to 75% are singletons. The receptor was derived from a human donor who received a COVID-19 vaccine. This sample comprised CD4+ T cells from PBMCs cultured with HCoV-NL63 spike peptides, obtained before COVID-19 vaccination. The rearrangement joins TRBV24-1 to TRBJ2-2; the match to TRBD2 covers 9 bases. This chain's CDR3 is CATKPTSGTGELFF. CDR3 nucleotide sequence: TGTGCCACCAAGCCGACTAGCGGCACCGGGGAGCTGTTTTTT.